These 2 T cell receptor beta chains came from one sample sequenced in a study of T cells in women clearing cervical HPV infection. Clones were read by immunoSEQ multiplex PCR, and TCRdb kept only the in-frame ones, dropping some. The clone table shows 20,000 to 25,000 clones, with the ten largest holding roughly 2.5%. Source material: blood buffy coat. These receptors all stem from a woman between 18 and 70 years old with a cervical HPV16 infection that either progressed to CIN3+ or cleared (not recorded which).

This clone registers medium-sized (0.01 to 0.1%) by frequency. The read falls 3 residues short of the CDR3 end, and the missing part is taken from the germline J gene. The chain couples TRBV7-9 to TRBJ2-3; D not certain. The V end was cut by 5 bases, the J end by 4 bases, with 7 bases between. Germline CDR1 SEHNR, CDR2 FQNEAQ (reference sequence). The CDR3 spans 12 residues. CDR3 loop: CASSPQADTQYF. Incomplete CDR3 DNA: TGTGCCAGCAGCCCTCAGGCAGATACG.

Remarks on this clone: The read terminates 3 residues ahead of where the CDR3 ends, so the germline J gene completes it. V gene TRBV7-6 combines with J gene TRBJ2-3; D is ambiguous. The CDR3 loop spans 13 amino acids. V was trimmed by 5 bases and J by 0 bases, leaving 6 bases between them. CDR1 and CDR2 (germline): SGHVS, FNYEAQ. The CDR3 sequence: CASSLPSTDTQYF. The sequenced part of the CDR3 DNA is TGTGCCAGCAGCCTACCGAGCACAGATACG.